The 22 T cell receptor beta chains below were found in one sample sequenced in a study of early T cells in non-severe SARS-CoV-2 infection listed by TCRdb under 2021. Library prep was done by 5' RACE. Sequencing was performed on a NextSeq 500. Using fastp trimming at Q25 and MiXCR clonotype assembly, TCRdb reanalyzed the public sequencing data and kept in-frame beta chains. Each CDR3 protein gets just one entry, which takes the most common genes and DNA from the rows behind it. The sample has 70,000 or so distinct CDR3 sequences on record, roughly 15% of them singletons. The ten top clones hold over 13% of the sample. The sequencing sample was made of whole blood. The receptors were gathered from an adult who was a healthcare worker with PCR-confirmed SARS-CoV-2 infection or an uninfected control (not recorded which).

This clonotype occurred many times. The rearrangement links TRBV20-1 to TRBJ2-5; TRBD2 aligns across 9 bases. V shed 5 bases and J 4 bases; nucleotides not matched to a gene: 8. This CDR3 region has 14 residues. The germline gives CDR1 DFQATT, CDR2 SNEGSKA (reference sequence). DNA of the CDR3: TGCAGTGCTGCCTATGCGGGGGGGCGAGAGACCCAGTACTTC. It is translated as CSAAYAGGRETQYF.

This rearrangement joins TRBV29-1 to TRBJ2-3; TRBD1 aligns across 7 bases. Germline V gene lookup returns CDR1 SQVTM and CDR2 ANQGSEA. The V segment lost 0 bases and the J segment 6 bases; nucleotides outside the gene matches: 0. The CDR3 extends over 12 amino acids. The CDR3 DNA sequence: TGCAGCGTTGAAGACAGGGGGGATACGCAGTATTTT. Translation: CSVEDRGDTQYF.

The rearrangement uses TRBV20-1 and TRBJ2-3, with D maybe TRBD2 (6 bases). The ends were cut back, 0 bases at V and 3 bases at J, with 13 bases in the middle. Germline-derived CDR1 and CDR2 are DFQATT and SNEGSKA (reference sequence). CDR3 length: 15 residues. DNA of the CDR3: TGCAGTGCTAGAGATCCGTTGGGGGGAACAGATACGCAGTATTTT. Its translation: CSARDPLGGTDTQYF.

This clonotype was detected ten times or more. The V gene is TRBV6-2 or TRBV6-3, the J gene TRBJ2-3; either TRBD1 or TRBD2 may supply D (6 bases each). Trimming pared 2 bases from V and 11 bases from J, leaving 11 bases between. CDR1 and CDR2 from the germline V gene are MNHEY and SVGEGT. This CDR3 spans 12 amino acids. CDR3 protein: CASSYVGGGQYF. CDR3 DNA sequence: TGTGCCAGCAGTTACGTTGGAGGGGGGCAGTATTTT.

J is TRBJ2-3 and V is TRBV13; D is unresolved. V was clipped by 5 bases and J by 10 bases, with 13 bases between them. The length of the CDR3 is 12 residues. The germline V gene has CDR1 PRHDT and CDR2 FYEKMQ (reference sequence). For the CDR3, the DNA is TGTGCCAGCAGCCCGCCGATTGGGGCGCAGTATTTT. This codes for CASSPPIGAQYF.

This clonotype was counted between two and nine times. V gene TRBV7-8 combines with J gene TRBJ2-1, with D perhaps matching TRBD1 (6 bases). Trimming stripped 7 bases from V and 6 bases from J, with 16 bases between. CDR1 is SGHVS, CDR2 FQNEAQ, per germline. This CDR3 is 14 amino acids long. The CDR3 is CASISEQGRNEQFF. The CDR3 DNA reads TGTGCCAGCATCTCCGAGCAGGGGCGCAATGAGCAGTTCTTC.

This clonotype was recorded many times. The J gene is TRBJ2-3, the V gene TRBV9; D call uncertain. Germline CDR1 SGDLS, CDR2 YYNGEE. There are 11 residues in the CDR3. Deletions cut 5 bases from V and 6 bases from J, with 7 bases between. The CDR3 loop is CASSAMDTQYF. The CDR3 DNA is TGTGCCAGCAGTGCGATGGATACGCAGTATTTT.

V usage is TRBV6-8 and J usage is TRBJ1-6; D is unclear. The ends were cut back, 4 bases at V and 4 bases at J, with 17 bases in the middle. Germline V lookup: CDR1 MNHGY, CDR2 SAAAGT. CDR3 size: 17 residues. Here the CDR3 DNA reads TGTGCCAGCAGTTCCCCCAGACGGCCGTTTTATAATTCACCCCTCCACTTT. This translates into CASSSPRRPFYNSPLHF.

This clonotype was observed a few times. The genes are TRBV20-1 and TRBJ1-2, with D tentatively TRBD1 (6 bases). V lost 5 bases to trimming and J lost 8 bases, with 27 bases between them. CDR1 is DFQATT and CDR2 is SNEGSKA in the germline V gene (reference sequence). The CDR3 has 16 residues. Here the CDR3 DNA reads TGCAGTGCTGACTCCAGCAGTAGGACAGAGCTTATGGGCTACACCTTC. Amino acid sequence: CSADSSSRTELMGYTF.

This chain links TRBV27 with TRBJ1-2; 9 bases map to TRBD1. The J segment lost 7 bases and the V segment lost 5 bases, leaving 8 bases of the junction unmatched. CDR1 is MNHEY and CDR2 is SMNVEV in the germline V gene (reference sequence). The CDR3 consists of 14 residues. CDR3 sequence: CASSPGTGFGGYTF. The CDR3 bases are TGTGCCAGCAGTCCCGGGACAGGGTTTGGTGGCTACACCTTC.

The CDR3 DNA sequence: TGCAGCGTAAGGGGGCTTGGTGCCAAAAACATTCAGTACTTC. This gives the protein CSVRGLGAKNIQYF. The rearrangement uses TRBV29-1 and TRBJ2-4; 7 bases agree with TRBD1. V dropped 6 bases and J dropped 1; count of bases not matched to a gene: 6. The CDR3 is made up of 14 amino acids. Germline V gene data show CDR1 as SQVTM and CDR2 as ANQGSEA.

Written as DNA, the CDR3 is TGCGCCAGCAGCGTGGAGACGGTGGCGCTCATCTACGAGCAGTACTTC. Translating it yields CASSVETVALIYEQYF. The V call is TRBV5-1, the J call TRBJ2-7; D unclear. The CDR3 is made up of 16 amino acids. The V gene's germline CDR1 is SGHRS and CDR2 YFSETQ. V lost 4 bases and J lost 3, with 20 bases in between.

This clonotype was seen more than once but under ten times. The chain has TRBV6-6 and TRBJ1-1, with a tentative D call TRBD1 (6 bases). The length of the CDR3 is 13 residues. CDR1 is MNHNY, CDR2 SVGAGI, per germline (reference sequence). V shed 5 bases and J shed 8 bases, with 15 bases lying between them. The CDR3 sequence is CASSPPGTQEAFF. The CDR3 coding sequence is TGTGCCAGCAGTCCCCCCGGGACACAAGAAGCTTTCTTT.

This clonotype has ten or more counts. This chain joins TRBV7-2 and TRBJ1-6; D is undetermined. Germline-derived CDR1 and CDR2 are SGHTA and FQGNSA. The V and J ends lost 1 base and 4 bases respectively, with 11 bases between them. The length of the CDR3 is 16 residues. The CDR3 loop reads CASSLVSRSYNSPLHF. The CDR3 DNA is TGTGCCAGCAGCTTAGTCAGCAGGTCATATAATTCACCCCTCCACTTT. Drawing the rest from reference TRBV7-2 and TRBJ1-6, the complete variable domain is GAGVSQSPSNKVTEKGKDVELRCDPISGHTALYWYRQSLGQGLEFLIYFQGNSAPDKSGLPSDRFSAERTGGSVSTLTIQRTQQEDSAVYLCASSLVSRSYNSPLHFGNGTRLTVT.

This clonotype turned up a few times. The J gene is TRBJ2-1, the V gene TRBV29-1; TRBD2 agrees at 9 bases. The germline gives CDR1 SQVTM, CDR2 ANQGSEA. This CDR3 has 13 amino acids. Losses at the gene ends were 4 bases for V and 7 bases for J; bases not matched to a gene: 5. CDR3 in DNA: TGCAGCGTTGTTAGCGGGGGATTAAATGAGCAGTTCTTC. Amino acid sequence: CSVVSGGLNEQFF.

This clonotype was recorded many times. This chain connects TRBV7-2 to TRBJ1-2; D is possibly TRBD1 (6 bases). Trimming took 1 base from V and 5 from J, leaving 8 bases between them. From germline, CDR1 is SGHTA and CDR2 FQGNSA. This CDR3 region has 13 residues. CDR3 nucleotide sequence: TGTGCCAGCAGCTTAGTTCAGGGGTATGGCTACACCTTC. Its translation is CASSLVQGYGYTF.

Regarding this clonotype: It is likely a read error, because the conserved phenylalanine at the end of the CDR3 is missing. The J gene is TRBJ2-7, the V gene TRBV28; D unclear. From germline, CDR1 is MDHEN and CDR2 SYDVKM. This CDR3 is built from 12 residues. The V end lost 1 base, the J end lost 4 bases, and 5 bases lay between the germline ends. The CDR3 region is CASSLFSYEQYI. The CDR3 bases are TGTGCCAGCAGTTTATTCAGTTACGAGCAGTACATC.

Only a few counts were recorded for this clonotype. The genes are TRBV20-1 and TRBJ2-3, with 13 bases matching TRBD2. CDR1 DFQATT and CDR2 SNEGSKA come from the germline V gene (reference sequence). The CDR3 extends over 13 amino acids. The CDR3 is CRGLAGPTDTQYF. For the CDR3, the DNA is TGCAGGGGACTAGCGGGGCCCACAGATACGCAGTATTTT.

This clonotype was seen a handful of times. This chain connects TRBV5-8 to TRBJ1-1; no reliable D call. The CDR3 consists of 13 residues. Trimming took 2 bases from V and 1 from J, leaving 6 bases between them. The V gene's germline CDR1 is SGHTS and CDR2 YDEGEE. The CDR3 sequence is CASSLDKNTEAFF. The CDR3 DNA reads as TGTGCCAGCAGCTTAGATAAGAACACTGAAGCTTTCTTT.

In DNA, the CDR3 is TGTGCCAGCAGCTGGAGACAGCCGATGGCCAAAAACATTCAGTACTTC. Protein product: CASSWRQPMAKNIQYF. This rearrangement joins TRBV5-5 to TRBJ2-4; D is possibly TRBD1 (5 bases). The germline CDR1 and CDR2 sequences are SGHKS and YYEKEE (reference sequence). This CDR3 contains 16 residues. Trimming took 3 bases from V and 1 from J, leaving 14 bases between them.

The chain joins TRBV12-3 or TRBV12-4 to TRBJ1-1; D unresolved. The length of the CDR3 is 14 residues. V was cut by 4 bases and J by 1 base, with 10 bases left in between. The CDR3 loop reads CASSWVPANTEAFF. CDR3 bases: TGTGCCAGCAGTTGGGTCCCCGCGAACACTGAAGCTTTCTTT.

The chain employs TRBV28 and TRBJ1-5; D is undetermined. Trimming cost V 9 bases and J 7 bases, with 22 bases left between them. Germline-derived CDR1 and CDR2 are MDHEN and SYDVKM. The CDR3 is made up of 15 amino acids. The DNA for the CDR3 is TGTGCCAGTCGGTTGCCTGGGGAGGCTGGGCAGCCCCAGCATTTT. It encodes CASRLPGEAGQPQHF.